Shown below are 26 T cell receptor beta chains from a single sample sequenced in a study of OX40 agonist ivuxolimab in advanced cancers. Only in-frame clones appear in the TCRdb table, and some are missing; sequencing was by immunoSEQ multiplex PCR. The table records approximately 50,000 clones, about 89% of them present only once. The sample here was CD4+ or CD8+ T cells sorted from blood, taken in a trial of the OX40 agonist ivuxolimab. These receptors all come from an adult with an advanced solid tumor such as melanoma, head and neck, liver or kidney cancer.

The V gene is TRBV18, the J gene TRBJ1-1; 7 positions agree with TRBD1. Germline V gene sequence: CDR1 KGHSH, CDR2 LQKENI. This CDR3 contains 14 residues. V trimming: 6 bases; J trimming: 3 bases; junction bases outside the gene matches: 7. The CDR3 DNA reads as TGTGCCAGCTCGCGACAGGGTAGGGACACTGAAGCTTTCTTT. Encoded protein: CASSRQGRDTEAFF.

The gene calls are TRBV6-6 and TRBJ1-2; D call uncertain. The V gene's germline CDR1 is MNHNY and CDR2 SVGAGI (reference sequence). This CDR3 is built from 13 residues. Trimming pared 2 bases from V and 2 bases from J, leaving 6 bases between. The CDR3 loop reads CASSYQKNYGYTF. CDR3 sequence (DNA): TGTGCCAGCAGTTACCAGAAAAACTATGGCTACACCTTC.

This chain connects TRBV25-1 to TRBJ2-3; perhaps TRBD2 as D (5 bases). Germline lookup yields CDR1 MGHDK and CDR2 SYGVNS. V lost 2 bases and J lost 5, with 17 bases in between. CDR3 length: 16 residues. The CDR3 here is CASSEIGLGKGDTQYF. The CDR3 DNA reads TGTGCCAGCAGTGAAATCGGGCTCGGGAAGGGAGATACGCAGTATTTT.

In the case of this clone: The sample carries other DNA sequences with the same CDR3. The chain employs TRBV20-1 and TRBJ1-4; D unclear. Germline V lookup: CDR1 DFQATT, CDR2 SNEGSKA (reference sequence). The CDR3 contains 11 residues. The V end was cut by 1 base, the J end by 8 bases, with 5 bases between. The CDR3 here is CSARVGEKLFF. In DNA form, the CDR3 reads TGCAGTGCTAGAGTGGGAGAAAAACTGTTTTTT.

This clone was seen a single time. This chain uses TRBV19 with TRBJ2-5, with 11 bases matching TRBD2. Germline V CDR1 and CDR2: LNHDA, SQIVND (reference sequence). CDR3 length: 14 amino acids. Trimming removed 7 bases from V and 6 bases from J; junction bases left unmatched: 7. The CDR3: CASTDSGGGQTQYF. DNA of the CDR3: TGTGCCAGTACGGATAGCGGGGGGGGACAGACCCAGTACTTC.

CDR3 sequence: CASSSTGKGQPQHF. The CDR3 DNA reads TGTGCCAGCAGCTCCACAGGGAAGGGTCAGCCCCAGCATTTT. The rearrangement links TRBV5-6 to TRBJ1-5; tentative D call: TRBD1 (6 bases). V lost 3 bases and J lost 6, with 13 bases in between. Per germline, CDR1 SGHDT and CDR2 YYEEEE. The CDR3 loop spans 14 amino acids.

This sequence joins TRBV6-5 and TRBJ1-2, with 7 bases lining up with TRBD1. The CDR3 covers 12 residues. V lost 5 bases to trimming and J lost 8 bases; unmatched junction nucleotides: 5. CDR1 is MNHEY and CDR2 is SVGAGI in the germline V gene. Here the CDR3 reads CASSKPGGGYTF. CDR3 nucleotide sequence: TGTGCCAGCAGTAAACCAGGGGGAGGCTACACCTTC.

This sequence joins TRBV2 and TRBJ1-2; D possibly corresponds to TRBD1 (6 bases). Trimming pared 6 bases from V and 6 bases from J, leaving 14 bases between. CDR1 is SNHLY, CDR2 FYNNEI, per germline. CDR3 length: 13 amino acids. CDR3 region: CASSVGQIDGYTF. In nucleotides, the CDR3 is TGTGCCAGCAGCGTTGGACAGATTGATGGCTACACCTTC.

The V gene is TRBV5-1, the J gene TRBJ2-7; 13 nucleotides align to TRBD2. V lost 4 bases to trimming and J lost 3 bases; unmatched junction nucleotides: 7. The CDR3 sequence is 16 residues long. In germline, CDR1 is SGHRS, CDR2 YFSETQ. The CDR3, as DNA: TGCGCCAGCAGCCTACGGACTAGCGGGGGAGTCTACGAGCAGTACTTC. This translates into CASSLRTSGGVYEQYF.

The genes are TRBV19 and TRBJ2-3; no reliable D call. Trimming removed 5 bases at V and 5 bases at J, with 8 bases between. Germline-derived CDR1 and CDR2 are LNHDA and SQIVND (reference sequence). CDR3 length: 12 amino acids. This chain's CDR3 is CASSVSRDTQYF. The CDR3 DNA follows: TGTGCCAGTAGTGTCTCCAGAGATACGCAGTATTTT.

The DNA of the CDR3 is TGTGCCAGCAGTTTGGCCGGGAGGAATTCACCCCTCCACTTT. Its translation is CASSLAGRNSPLHF. This chain joins TRBV27 and TRBJ1-6; no clear D. V lost 3 bases to trimming and J lost 7 bases, with 10 bases between them. This CDR3 has 14 amino acids. The germline CDR1 and CDR2 sequences are MNHEY and SMNVEV (reference sequence).

The table lists this clone with a count of one. This chain links TRBV6-5 with TRBJ2-5, with 16 bases fitting TRBD2. The CDR3 runs to 15 residues. CDR1 is MNHEY and CDR2 is SVGAGI in the germline V gene. Trimming removed 6 bases from V and 4 bases from J; junction bases left unmatched: 2. In nucleotides, the CDR3 is TGTGCCAGCAGAGGGACTAGCGGGGGGGGAGAGACCCAGTACTTC. It translates to CASRGTSGGGETQYF.

The chain joins TRBV27 to TRBJ2-7, with TRBD1 matching 7 bases. V trimming: 4 bases; J trimming: 5 bases; junction bases outside the gene matches: 14. CDR1 and CDR2 (germline): MNHEY, SMNVEV (reference sequence). The CDR3 covers 16 residues. The CDR3 reads CASSSFRQGRVDEQYF. CDR3 DNA sequence: TGTGCCAGCAGTTCTTTCCGACAGGGACGAGTGGACGAGCAGTACTTC.

This clone was counted only a few times. CDR3 sequence: CATSPGGETQYF. CDR3 nucleotide sequence: TGTGCCACCTCCCCGGGTGGAGAGACCCAGTACTTC. The V gene is TRBV2, the J gene TRBJ2-5; D ambiguous. Trimming removed 10 bases from V and 4 bases from J, with 13 bases in between. In germline, CDR1 is SNHLY, CDR2 FYNNEI. This CDR3 region has 12 residues.

The J gene is TRBJ1-5, the V gene TRBV5-1, with TRBD1 as a possible D gene (6 bases). The CDR3 sequence is 15 residues long. CDR1 is SGHRS, CDR2 YFSETQ, per germline. The V end was cut by 0 bases, the J end by 6 bases, with 13 bases between. CDR3 amino acids: CASSLDSGAGQPQHF. CDR3 bases: TGCGCCAGCAGCTTGGATTCAGGGGCCGGTCAGCCCCAGCATTTT.

The chain carries TRBV11-2 and TRBJ1-5; D gene uncertain. The V gene's germline CDR1 is SGHAT and CDR2 FQNNGV. This CDR3 is built from 14 residues. With 2 bases removed from V and 9 bases from J, the gap between germline ends came to 14 bases. The CDR3 sequence is CASSLNPLGPPQHF. The CDR3 region has the DNA TGTGCCAGCAGCTTAAACCCCCTTGGACCGCCCCAGCATTTT.

This clone was detected only once. This chain joins TRBV7-6 and TRBJ2-3, with D perhaps TRBD2 (5 bases). Germline CDR1 and CDR2: SGHVS and FNYEAQ. V was shortened by 4 bases and J by 1 base, with 15 bases between the two germline ends. The CDR3 consists of 16 residues. The CDR3 coding sequence is TGTGCCAGCAGCTCCCGGACGGTGAGGGGCACAGATACGCAGTATTTT. It specifies CASSSRTVRGTDTQYF.

This chain connects TRBV6-5 to TRBJ2-7; D gene ambiguous. Germline loops: CDR1 MNHEY, CDR2 SVGAGI. Trimming left V 5 bases short and J 3 bases short, with 2 bases between. The CDR3 is made up of 10 amino acids. CDR3 residues: CASSNYEQYF. Written as DNA, the CDR3 is TGTGCCAGCAGTAACTACGAGCAGTACTTC.

This chain joins TRBV5-4 and TRBJ1-3, with 7 bases lining up with TRBD1. The CDR3 sequence is 16 residues long. Germline V gene sequence: CDR1 SGHNT, CDR2 YYREEE (reference sequence). Trimming removed 5 bases from V and 0 bases from J; junction bases left unmatched: 8. CDR3 residues: CASSQGQQYSGNTIYF. As DNA, the CDR3 is TGTGCCAGCAGTCAGGGACAGCAATACTCTGGAAACACCATATATTTT.

V gene TRBV6-6 combines with J gene TRBJ1-5; D call uncertain. This CDR3 contains 14 residues. Trimming took off 2 bases at V and 9 bases at J, with 14 bases between the two ends. Looked up from germline, CDR1 is MNHNY and CDR2 is SVGAGI (reference sequence). The CDR3 loop reads CASSYPRERAPQHF. The CDR3 nucleotides read TGTGCCAGCAGTTACCCGAGGGAGCGGGCGCCCCAGCATTTT.

This clone was detected a few times. The chain is built from TRBV18 and TRBJ2-1; 12 bases match TRBD2. The trim removed 5 bases at V and 6 bases at J, leaving 8 bases unmatched. CDR3 length equals 16 residues. Germline V gene sequence: CDR1 KGHSH, CDR2 LQKENI. The CDR3 nucleotides are TGTGCCAGCTCATCTTCTAGCGGGGGGGCTATCAATGAGCAGTTCTTC. Protein product: CASSSSSGGAINEQFF.

The rearrangement uses TRBV21-1 and TRBJ2-3; TRBD2, the table's D call, was not compared with the DNA. TRBV21-1 is reported as a pseudogene. CDR3 length: 15 amino acids. The CDR3 region is CASIWPGDSADTQYF. The CDR3 nucleotides are TGTGCCAGCATCTGGCCCGGGGACTCCGCAGATACGCAGTATTTT.

V gene TRBV18 combines with J gene TRBJ2-1, with D perhaps TRBD2 (6 bases). V gave up 6 bases and J gave up 8 bases, with 20 bases separating them. The CDR3 contains 15 residues. Germline CDR1 is KGHSH and CDR2 is LQKENI. CDR3 region: CASSLRGPTGDEQFF. The CDR3 nucleotides read TGTGCCAGCTCGCTGCGGGGACCTACGGGGGATGAGCAGTTCTTC. Full variable domain (remainder filled in from reference TRBV18 and TRBJ2-1): NAGVMQNPRHLVRRRGQEARLRCSPMKGHSHVYWYRQLPEEGLKFMVYLQKENIIDESGMPKERFSAEFPKEGPSILRIQQVVRGDSAAYFCASSLRGPTGDEQFFGPGTRLTVL.

This clone was counted only a few times. This chain connects TRBV6-5 to TRBJ1-6; D unresolved. CDR1 and CDR2 (germline): MNHEY, SVGAGI. The length of the CDR3 is 13 residues. Trimming took 6 bases from V and 10 from J, leaving 13 bases between them. The CDR3 bases are TGTGCCAGCAGCAACCCAGGTGAATCACCCCTCCACTTT. It translates to CASSNPGESPLHF.

V usage is TRBV7-8 and J usage is TRBJ2-3, with 7 bases fitting TRBD2. CDR3 length: 16 residues. In germline, CDR1 is SGHVS, CDR2 FQNEAQ. V shed 1 base, J shed 1 base, and the junction held 5 bases outside the gene matches. The CDR3 region is CASSLEGGGGTDTQYF. The CDR3 DNA is TGTGCCAGCAGCTTAGAAGGTGGGGGGGGCACAGATACGCAGTATTTT.

The DNA of the CDR3 is TGTGCCAGCAGCCCTACAGGTCGGGACCTCACAGATACGCAGTATTTT. It translates to CASSPTGRDLTDTQYF. The V call is TRBV7-9, the J call TRBJ2-3; possibly TRBD1 or TRBD2 for D (5 bases each). Germline-derived CDR1 and CDR2 are SEHNR and FQNEAQ (reference sequence). The CDR3 spans 16 residues. V was cut by 5 bases and J by 2 bases, with 17 bases left in between.